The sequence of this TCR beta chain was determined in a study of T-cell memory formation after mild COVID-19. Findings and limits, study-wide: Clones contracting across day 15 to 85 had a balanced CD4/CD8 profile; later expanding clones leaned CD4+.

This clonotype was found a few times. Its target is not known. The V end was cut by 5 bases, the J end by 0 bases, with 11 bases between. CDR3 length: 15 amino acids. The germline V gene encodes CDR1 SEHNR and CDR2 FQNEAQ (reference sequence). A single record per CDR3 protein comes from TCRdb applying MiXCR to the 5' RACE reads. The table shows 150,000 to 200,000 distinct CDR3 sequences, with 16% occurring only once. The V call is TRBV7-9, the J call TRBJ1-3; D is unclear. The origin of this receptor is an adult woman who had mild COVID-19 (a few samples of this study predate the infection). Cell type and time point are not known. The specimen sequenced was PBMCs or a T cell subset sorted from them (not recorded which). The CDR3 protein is CASSRSVSSGNTIYF. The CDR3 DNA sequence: TGTGCCAGCAGCAGGAGCGTATCCTCTGGAAACACCATATATTTT.